This TCR beta chain stems from a study of cytomegalovirus exposure and HLA in healthy donors. Turning to the study itself: Within an early data release were tens of millions of unique TCRs drawn from HLA-typed donors.

PCR primers comprised 60 Vbeta and 13 Jbeta primers. This table comes from immunoSEQ multiplex PCR, and its TCRdb copy is limited to in-frame clones, with some not included. The table includes roughly 100,000 clones, 74% detected once. Germline trimming cut 5 bases from V and 4 bases from J; bases unmatched to any gene: 13. The germline V gene has CDR1 SGHTA and CDR2 FQGTGA. The CDR3 is made up of 17 amino acids. Sequencing used PBMCs. This receptor was obtained from a man aged 45-65 years in good health and CMV-seropositive. The chain has TRBV7-3 and TRBJ2-1; TRBD2 aligns across 8 bases. As DNA, the CDR3 is TGTGCCAGCAGCCCCAGATCCGGGACTAGGGGGTACAATGAGCAGTTCTTC. It is translated as CASSPRSGTRGYNEQFF. The variable domain in full, with the rest retrieved from reference TRBV7-3 and TRBJ2-1, is GAGVSQTPSNKVTEKGKYVELRCDPISGHTALYWYRQSLGQGPEFLIYFQGTGAADDSGLPNDRFFAVRPEGSVSTLKIQRTERGDSAVYLCASSPRSGTRGYNEQFFGPGTRLTVL.